The present T cell receptor (beta chain) was sequenced within a study of blood T cell repertoires in COVID-19 (dated by TCRdb to 2019 to 2021). A note on the overall study: The collaborator samples originated in the United States, Italy and Spain and spanned the acute and convalescent phases of COVID-19. The material from the prospective study consisted of cDNA or gDNA derived from T cells, B-cell-depleted T cells, or PBMCs. The dataset comprised deeply sampled blood TCRbeta repertoires from subjects exposed to, actively infected with, or recovered from COVID-19. Samples came from the ongoing ImmuneRACE study (first 160 participants) plus 1,254 subjects from 6 global collaborators. A de-identified subject ID, COVID-19 status, age in years and sex were almost always included in the sample metadata. Where HLA class I and class II types were available, the types were taken from metadata supplied by the sample provider, not from assay-based typing. The repertoires were made available in a free public database intended to serve as a resource for research on the immune response to SARS-CoV-2.

TCRbeta CDR3 regions were amplified from genomic DNA by means of the immunoSEQ Assay, a bias-controlled multiplex PCR. The original pipeline was this. The number of nucleated cells in each sample was estimated by amplification of reference gene primers within the assay. To quantify the absolute abundance of each unique TCRbeta CDR3 rearrangement, sequence reads were collapsed and filtered. For each sample, productive Simpson clonality was calculated by taking the square root of Simpson's diversity index across productive rearrangements. TCRdb obtained this table from immuneACCESS and retained in-frame rearrangements with V and J assigned. These tables miss some clones; where compared with another copy, unresolved V genes account for less than half of the shortfall, and the remainder is unexplained. The V and J calls and clone size are taken from that table; D and trimming were inferred from the DNA. The sample includes about 160,000 clones, with roughly four fifths observed a single time. Together, the top ten hold more than 3% of the sample.

Results the study describes overall, beyond this receptor: The quantity of clinical and demographic metadata differed by source and by participant and was supplied without curation.

Whole blood was collected in K2EDTA tubes by collaborating institutions according to the institutions' own protocols. For TCRbeta analysis, collaborators shipped samples as frozen whole blood, isolated PBMCs, or DNA extracted from either of those sample types. Points on this clone: The clone's antigen remains unknown. No quality values exist for individual bases; no much larger clone is one base distant.

The CDR3 sequence holds 14 residues, the cysteine and phenylalanine included. Only the CDR3 DNA stays, 42 bases, in frame from base 1. V sheds 4 bases and J sheds 8 bases, leaving 14 bases between their ends. Via the germline V gene, CDR1 is SNHLY and CDR2 FYNNEI. The rearranged chain carries TRBV2 and TRBJ1-4; tentative D gene TRBD1, with 5 bases matching. The sequence derives from a woman of 80 years or more with acute or convalescent COVID-19. Sequencing input: peripheral blood. CDR3 sequence: CASSGQGGMEKLFF. The DNA sequence reads TGTGCCAGCAGTGGTCAGGGCGGGATGGAAAAACTGTTTTTT.